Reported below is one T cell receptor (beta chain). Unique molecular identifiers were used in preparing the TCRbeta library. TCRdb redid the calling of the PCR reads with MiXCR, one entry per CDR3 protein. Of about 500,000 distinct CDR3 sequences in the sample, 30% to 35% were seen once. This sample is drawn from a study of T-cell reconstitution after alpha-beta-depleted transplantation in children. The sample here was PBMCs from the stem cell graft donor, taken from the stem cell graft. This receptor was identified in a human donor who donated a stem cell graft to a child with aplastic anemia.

The DNA of the CDR3 is TGTGCCAGCAGCCACTGGGGAAACACAGATACGCAGTATTTT. Its protein product is CASSHWGNTDTQYF. This chain links TRBV4-2 with TRBJ2-3; D not resolved. Trimming shortened V by 3 bases and J by 2 bases, and 9 bases separated the two germline ends. CDR1 LGHNA and CDR2 YNFKEQ come from the germline V gene. This CDR3 comprises 14 residues.